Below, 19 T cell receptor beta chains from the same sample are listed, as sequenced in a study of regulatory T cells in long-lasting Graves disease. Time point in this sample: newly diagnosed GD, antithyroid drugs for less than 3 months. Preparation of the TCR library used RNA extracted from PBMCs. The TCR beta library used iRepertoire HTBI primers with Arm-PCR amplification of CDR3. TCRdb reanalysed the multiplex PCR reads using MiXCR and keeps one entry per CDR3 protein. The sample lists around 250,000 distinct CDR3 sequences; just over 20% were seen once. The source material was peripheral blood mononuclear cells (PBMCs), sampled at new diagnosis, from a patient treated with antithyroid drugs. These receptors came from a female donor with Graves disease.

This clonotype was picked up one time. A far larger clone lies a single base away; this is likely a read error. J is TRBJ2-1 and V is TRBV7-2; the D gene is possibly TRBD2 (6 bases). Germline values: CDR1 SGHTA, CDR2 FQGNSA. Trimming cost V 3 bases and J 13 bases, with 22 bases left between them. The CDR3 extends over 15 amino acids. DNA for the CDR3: TGTGCCAGCAGCTTGGGGACGACGAGGAGGGAGACCCAGTTCTTC. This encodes CASSLGTTRRETQFF.

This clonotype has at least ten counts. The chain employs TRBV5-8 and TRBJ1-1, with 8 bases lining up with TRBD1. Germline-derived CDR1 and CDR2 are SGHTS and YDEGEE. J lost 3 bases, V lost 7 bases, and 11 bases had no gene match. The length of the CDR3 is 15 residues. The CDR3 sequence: CASSLIDRGDTEAFF. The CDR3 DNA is TGTGCCAGCTCTCTAATAGACAGGGGAGACACTGAAGCTTTCTTT.

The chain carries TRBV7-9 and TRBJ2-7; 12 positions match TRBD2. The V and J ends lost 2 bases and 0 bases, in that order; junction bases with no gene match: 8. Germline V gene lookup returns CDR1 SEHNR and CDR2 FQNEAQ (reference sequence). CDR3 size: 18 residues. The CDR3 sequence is CASSLSRTSGGPSYEQYF. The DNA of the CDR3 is TGTGCCAGCAGCTTATCGCGCACTAGCGGGGGGCCCTCCTACGAGCAGTACTTC.

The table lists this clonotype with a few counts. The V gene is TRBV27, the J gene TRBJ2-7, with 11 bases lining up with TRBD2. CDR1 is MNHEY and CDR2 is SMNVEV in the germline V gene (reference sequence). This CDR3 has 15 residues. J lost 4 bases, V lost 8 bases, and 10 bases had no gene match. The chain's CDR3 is CASSGLAGRTYEQYF. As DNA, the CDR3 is TGTGCCAGCTCCGGACTAGCGGGTAGGACTTACGAGCAGTACTTC.

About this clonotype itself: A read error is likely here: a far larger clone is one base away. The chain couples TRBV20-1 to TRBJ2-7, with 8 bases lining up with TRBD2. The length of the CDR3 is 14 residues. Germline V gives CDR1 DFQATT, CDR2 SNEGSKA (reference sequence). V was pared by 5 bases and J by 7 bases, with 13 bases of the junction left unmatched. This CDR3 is CSAFSGSAYNEQYF. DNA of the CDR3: TGCAGTGCTTTCAGCGGGAGCGCCTACAATGAGCAGTACTTC.

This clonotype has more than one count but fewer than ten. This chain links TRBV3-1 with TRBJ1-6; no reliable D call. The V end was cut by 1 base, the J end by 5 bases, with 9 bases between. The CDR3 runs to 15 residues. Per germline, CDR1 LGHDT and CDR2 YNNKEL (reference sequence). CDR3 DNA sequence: TGTGCCAGCAGCCAAGGTTTAGGGAATAATTCACCCCTCCACTTT. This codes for CASSQGLGNNSPLHF.

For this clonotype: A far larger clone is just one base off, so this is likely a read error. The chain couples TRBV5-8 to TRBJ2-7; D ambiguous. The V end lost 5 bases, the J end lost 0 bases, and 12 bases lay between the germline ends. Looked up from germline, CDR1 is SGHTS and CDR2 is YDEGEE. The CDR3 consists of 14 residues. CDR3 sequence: CASSFSLYSYEQYF. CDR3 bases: TGTGCCAGCAGTTTTAGCCTTTACTCCTACGAGCAGTACTTC.

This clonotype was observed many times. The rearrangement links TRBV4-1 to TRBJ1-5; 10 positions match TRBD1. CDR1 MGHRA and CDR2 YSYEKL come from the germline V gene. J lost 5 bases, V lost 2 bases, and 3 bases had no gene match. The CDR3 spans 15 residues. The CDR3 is CASSQTDRGHQPQHF. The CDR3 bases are TGCGCCAGCAGCCAAACCGACAGGGGGCATCAGCCCCAGCATTTT.

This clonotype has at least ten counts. Here the CDR3 reads CASSPGHEQYF. For the CDR3, the DNA is TGTGCCAGCAGCCCAGGGCACGAGCAGTACTTC. The chain carries TRBV7-6 and TRBJ2-7, with a possible D match to TRBD1 (5 bases). This CDR3 contains 11 residues. The V end was cut by 5 bases, the J end by 5 bases, with 7 bases between. Germline CDR1 SGHVS, CDR2 FNYEAQ.

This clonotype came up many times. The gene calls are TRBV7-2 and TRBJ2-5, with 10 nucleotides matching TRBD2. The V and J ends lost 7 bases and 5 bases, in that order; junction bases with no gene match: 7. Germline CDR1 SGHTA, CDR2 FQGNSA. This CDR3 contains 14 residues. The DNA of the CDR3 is TGTGCCAGCAACCCTAGCGGGGGTGTTGAGACCCAGTACTTC. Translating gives CASNPSGGVETQYF. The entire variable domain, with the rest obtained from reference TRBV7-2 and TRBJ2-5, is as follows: GAGVSQSPSNKVTEKGKDVELRCDPISGHTALYWYRQSLGQGLEFLIYFQGNSAPDKSGLPSDRFSAERTGGSVSTLTIQRTQQEDSAVYLCASNPSGGVETQYFGPGTRLLVL.

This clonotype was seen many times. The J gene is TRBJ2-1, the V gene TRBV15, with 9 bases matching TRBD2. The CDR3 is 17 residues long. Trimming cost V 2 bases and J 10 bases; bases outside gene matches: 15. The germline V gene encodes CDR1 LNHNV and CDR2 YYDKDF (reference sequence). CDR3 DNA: TGTGCCACCAGCAGACCCCGGGCAGCGGGAGGCCTTTACGAGCAGTTCTTC. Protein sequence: CATSRPRAAGGLYEQFF.

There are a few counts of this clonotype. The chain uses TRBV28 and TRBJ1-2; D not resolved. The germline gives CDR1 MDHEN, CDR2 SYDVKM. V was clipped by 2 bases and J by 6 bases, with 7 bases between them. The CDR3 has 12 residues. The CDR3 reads CASSLLQHGYTF. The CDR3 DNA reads TGTGCCAGCAGTTTACTACAGCATGGCTACACCTTC.

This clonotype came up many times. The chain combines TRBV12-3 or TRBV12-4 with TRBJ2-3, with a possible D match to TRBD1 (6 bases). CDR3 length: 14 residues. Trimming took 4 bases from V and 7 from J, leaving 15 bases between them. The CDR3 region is CASSSKAGVNTQYF. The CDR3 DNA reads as TGTGCCAGCAGTTCAAAAGCAGGGGTGAATACGCAGTATTTT.

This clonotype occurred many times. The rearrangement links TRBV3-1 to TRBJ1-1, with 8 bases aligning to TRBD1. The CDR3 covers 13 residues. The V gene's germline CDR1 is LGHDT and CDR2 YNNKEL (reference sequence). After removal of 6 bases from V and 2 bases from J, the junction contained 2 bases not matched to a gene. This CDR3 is CASRDRGNTEAFF. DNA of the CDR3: TGTGCCAGCAGAGACAGGGGAAACACTGAAGCTTTCTTT.

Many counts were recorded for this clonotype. The CDR3 DNA sequence: TGCAGCGTTGCAGCTGGCATTCAGTACTTC. It yields the protein CSVAAGIQYF. The V and J genes are TRBV29-1 and TRBJ2-4; D ambiguous. The germline V gene encodes CDR1 SQVTM and CDR2 ANQGSEA. Trimming stripped 4 bases from V and 9 bases from J, with 7 bases between. This CDR3 is built from 10 residues.

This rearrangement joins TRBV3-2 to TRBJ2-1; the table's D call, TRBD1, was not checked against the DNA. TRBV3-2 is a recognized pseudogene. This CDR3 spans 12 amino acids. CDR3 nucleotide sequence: TGTGCCAGCAGCCAATTACGGGACAGGAAGTTCTTC. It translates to CASSQLRDRKFF.

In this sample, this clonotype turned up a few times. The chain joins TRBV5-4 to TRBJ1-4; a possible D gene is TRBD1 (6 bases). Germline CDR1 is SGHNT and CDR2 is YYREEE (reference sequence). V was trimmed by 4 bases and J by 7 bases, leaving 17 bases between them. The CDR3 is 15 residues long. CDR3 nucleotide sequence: TGTGCCAGCAGCCCTGGGGGGGCTGGGACTGAAAAACTGTTTTTT. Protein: CASSPGGAGTEKLFF.

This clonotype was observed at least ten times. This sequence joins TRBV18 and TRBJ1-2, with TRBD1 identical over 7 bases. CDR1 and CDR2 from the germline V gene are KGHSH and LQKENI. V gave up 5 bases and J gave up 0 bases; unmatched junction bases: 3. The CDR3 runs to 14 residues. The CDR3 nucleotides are TGTGCCAGCTCAGGACAGGAGTCTAACTATGGCTACACCTTC. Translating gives CASSGQESNYGYTF.

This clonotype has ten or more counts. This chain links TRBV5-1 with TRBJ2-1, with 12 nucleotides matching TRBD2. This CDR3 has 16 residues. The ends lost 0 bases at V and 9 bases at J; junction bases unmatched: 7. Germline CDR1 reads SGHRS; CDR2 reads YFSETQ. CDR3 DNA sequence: TGCGCCAGCAGCTTGGCCGAGACTAGCGGGGGTGGTGAGCAGTTCTTC. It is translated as CASSLAETSGGGEQFF. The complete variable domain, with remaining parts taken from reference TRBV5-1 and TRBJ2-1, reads KAGVTQTPRYLIKTRGQQVTLSCSPISGHRSVSWYQQTPGQGLQFLFEYFSETQRNKGNFPGRFSGRQFSNSRSEMNVSTLELGDSALYLCASSLAETSGGGEQFFGPGTRLTVL.